The 15 T cell receptor delta chains in this list originate from one sample, sequenced in a study of gammadelta T cells in human blood. TCRdb reran clone calling via CATT on the RT-PCR reads. This table holds approximately 1,300 delta-chain clones, around a tenth found once. The sequencing input was non-Vgamma9Vdelta2 gamma-delta T cells from infant blood. The receptors were sampled from a human donor.

This clone is judged large (0.1 to 1%). This chain joins TRDV1 and TRDJ1, with a possible D match to TRDD3 (5 bases). The germline CDR1 and CDR2 sequences are TSWWSYY and QGS. This CDR3 contains 15 residues. The germline V and J ends were trimmed by 5 bases and 1 base, with 14 bases remaining between them. The CDR3 sequence is CALGNLGLPTDKLIF. The CDR3 coding sequence is TGTGCTCTTGGGAACTTGGGGCTACCCACCGATAAACTCATCTTT.

Turning to this clone: This probably arose from a read error, given a far larger clone one base away. This chain joins TRDV1 and TRDJ1; 11 bases match TRDD3. TCRdb lists no J gene, so it was determined here by aligning the DNA to germline. J was trimmed by 8 bases and V by 2 bases; bases with no gene match: 16. The CDR3 covers 18 residues. Germline V lookup: CDR1 TSWWSYY, CDR2 QGS. In nucleotides, the CDR3 is TGTGCTCTTGGGGAAGGCCGTGTTTCCTATCCTGGGGGATACAAACTCATCTTT. Translated: CALGEGRVSYPGGYKLIF.

Of note for this clone: This is likely an artifact of a read error, given a far larger clone one base away. The same CDR3 can be traced to other DNA sequences in this sample. The chain combines TRDV1 with TRDJ1; 12 nucleotides align to TRDD3. CDR1 is TSWWSYY and CDR2 is QGS in the germline V gene. CDR3 length equals 22 residues. Here the CDR3 DNA reads TGTGCTCTTGGGGAAGGTCCTACTACGGAACTGGGGGATACTTGGTACACCGATAAACTGATCTTT. The encoded protein is CALGEGPTTELGDTWYTDKLIF.

By its share, this clone is medium-sized (0.01 to 0.1%). The sample has other DNA sequences that encode this CDR3 too. The J gene is TRDJ1, the V gene TRDV1; possibly TRDD3 for D (6 bases). The CDR3 runs to 15 residues. V was pared by 3 bases and J by 7 bases, with 18 bases between. CDR1 is TSWWSYY, CDR2 QGS, per germline. The CDR3 DNA reads TGTGCTCTTGGGGACGTCTTCGCTGGGGATGGTAAACTCATCTTT. Translating gives CALGDVFAGDGKLIF.

With regard to this clone: It differs at one base from a far larger clone, so likely a read error. The gene calls are TRDV1 and TRDJ1, with a possible D match to TRDD3 (9 bases). The J gene, absent from TCRdb, was called here by matching the DNA to germline. Trimming pared 3 bases from V and 0 bases from J, leaving 38 bases between. Germline CDR1 reads TSWWSYY; CDR2 reads QGS. This CDR3 spans 24 amino acids. The DNA of the CDR3 is TGTGCTCTTGGGGAGGAGGTAGGGGGCCTTCCTAGCAAGCCTGGGGGATTCGACACCGATAAACTCATCTTT. This gives the protein CALGEEVGGLPSKPGGFDTDKLIF.

Points on this clone: This probably arose from a read error, given a far larger clone one base away. The chain recombines TRDV1 with TRDJ1; 12 nucleotides align to TRDD3. This CDR3 spans 24 amino acids. The J segment lost 0 bases and the V segment lost 6 bases, leaving 29 bases of the junction unmatched. Germline loops: CDR1 TSWWSYY, CDR2 QGS. The DNA for the CDR3 is TGTGCTCTTGGTTTAGGCCACCGCTTACTGGGGGATACCAAACCGACCTCGTACACCGATAAACTCATCTTT. Its translation: CALGLGHRLLGDTKPTSYTDKLIF.

This clone was detected a few times. A far larger clone is one base from this, pointing to a likely read error. This chain uses TRDV1 with TRDJ1, with D perhaps TRDD3 (5 bases). CDR3 size: 16 residues. Trimming pared 8 bases from V and 3 bases from J, leaving 22 bases between. Germline lookup yields CDR1 TSWWSYY and CDR2 QGS. The CDR3 sequence: CALSLRHGENSDKLIF. The CDR3 region has the DNA TGTGCTCTTAGCCTCCGTCATGGGGAGAACTCCGATAAACTCATCTTT.

This clone was counted between two and nine times. This likely came from a read error, as a far larger clone is one base away. The chain couples TRDV1 to TRDJ1; 7 nucleotides agree with TRDD3. Germline V lookup: CDR1 TSWWSYY, CDR2 QGS. The CDR3 runs 18 residues. Trimming cost V 3 bases and J 7 bases; bases outside gene matches: 20. The CDR3 sequence is CALGDTRGIVLWMSKLIF. The CDR3 nucleotides read TGTGCTCTTGGGGATACAAGGGGGATCGTGCTCTGGATGTCTAAACTCATCTTT.

This clone turned up a few times. A far larger clone is a single base away, which makes a read error likely. The V and J genes are TRDV1 and TRDJ1, with D tentatively TRDD3 (5 bases). This CDR3 is 18 amino acids long. Trimming shortened V by 4 bases and J by 0 bases, and 21 bases separated the two germline ends. Germline CDR1 and CDR2: TSWWSYY and QGS. Written as DNA, the CDR3 is TGTGCTCTTGGGGGAACTAGGGGGGTCACCGCTTACACCGATAAACTCATCTTT. It translates to CALGGTRGVTAYTDKLIF.

This clone was counted once. A far larger clone is just one base off, so this is likely a read error. V usage is TRAV29/DV5 and J usage is TRDJ1; 10 nucleotides align to TRDD3. The J gene, left out of TCRdb, was set here by checking the DNA against germline. This CDR3 has 16 amino acids. Germline CDR1 reads NSMFDY; CDR2 reads ISSIKDK. V lost 5 bases, J lost 1 base, and 11 bases stayed unmatched. The CDR3 sequence is CAALFHWGIPTDKLIF. CDR3 sequence (DNA): TGTGCAGCGCTTTTCCACTGGGGGATTCCCACCGATAAACTCATCTTT.

For this clone: A far larger clone is one nucleotide away, so this likely arose from a read error. Other DNA sequences within the sample encode an identical CDR3. This chain connects TRDV1 to TRDJ1, with D possibly matching TRDD2 (6 bases). CDR1 and CDR2 (germline): TSWWSYY, QGS. The CDR3 has 19 amino acids. The V gene lost 1 base and the J gene lost 5 bases, with 26 bases spanning the gap. The chain's CDR3 is CALGERASSSSARLDKLIF. As DNA, the CDR3 is TGTGCTCTTGGGGAACGCGCTTCATCTTCCTCGGCCCGTCTGGATAAACTCATCTTT.

This clone has more than one count but fewer than ten. The J gene is TRDJ3, while no V gene call was made. The CDR3 covers 10 residues. DNA of the CDR3: TGCTCCGGGGACACCCGACAGATGTTTTTC. The encoded protein is CSGDTRQMFF.

This clone was seen only a few times. Given a far larger clone just one base away, this is likely a sequencing read error. The genes are TRDV1 and TRDJ1; D is unclear. CDR3 length: 17 amino acids. V was pared by 1 base and J by 0 bases, with 15 bases between. Germline CDR1 reads TSWWSYY; CDR2 reads QGS. In nucleotides, the CDR3 is TGTGCTCTTGGGGAACACTTGCCAGGGCACGACACCGATAAACTCATCTTT. Protein: CALGEHLPGHDTDKLIF.

By its share, this clone is medium-sized (0.01 to 0.1%). The chain uses TRDV1 and TRDJ1; 7 bases are a match to TRDD3. The CDR3 extends over 19 amino acids. CDR1 is TSWWSYY and CDR2 is QGS in the germline V gene. V shed 0 bases, J shed 0 bases, and the junction held 13 bases outside the gene matches. As DNA, the CDR3 is TGTGCTCTTGGGGAACTGTGGCTTAGGGGGATTAGGTACACCGATAAACTCATCTTT. It is translated as CALGELWLRGIRYTDKLIF.

Concerning this clone: Just one base apart from a much larger clone, this may be a read error. The chain links TRDV1 to TRDJ1; TRDD3 aligns across 10 bases. CDR1 and CDR2 (germline): TSWWSYY, QGS. Losses at the gene ends were 2 bases for V and 2 bases for J; bases not matched to a gene: 23. The CDR3 is 22 amino acids. The CDR3 DNA sequence: TGTGCTCTTGGGGAAAACCCATTTCCTAACTGGGGGATGACGGGTGGGACCGATAAACTCATCTTT. Translating it yields CALGENPFPNWGMTGGTDKLIF.